Following are 32 T cell receptor beta chains from one sample sequenced in a study of cytomegalovirus exposure and HLA in healthy donors. The study ran its PCR with 60 Vbeta and 13 Jbeta primers. Sequencing used immunoSEQ multiplex PCR; TCRdb keeps in-frame clones, though not all of them. Here the sample spans under 200,000 clones, over 75% being singletons. The material sequenced was PBMCs. These receptor sequences come from a woman in her 50s in good health and CMV-seronegative.

This clone was seen just once. The V gene is TRBV6-5, the J gene TRBJ1-1; 7 bases agree with TRBD1. V was pared by 5 bases and J by 1 base, with 7 bases of the junction left unmatched. The germline V gene has CDR1 MNHEY and CDR2 SVGAGI. CDR3 length equals 15 residues. The CDR3 reads CASSRSKGANTEAFF. The CDR3 DNA is TGTGCCAGCAGTCGATCAAAGGGGGCGAACACTGAAGCTTTCTTT.

This clone was seen a single time. The rearrangement links TRBV5-1 to TRBJ2-2, with D perhaps TRBD1 (6 bases). Trimming stripped 4 bases from V and 1 base from J, with 14 bases between. Germline V gene lookup returns CDR1 SGHRS and CDR2 YFSETQ. This CDR3 is 16 amino acids long. CDR3 DNA: TGCGCCAGCAGCCTTTCGACAGGACAGAACACCGGGGAGCTGTTTTTT. This gives the protein CASSLSTGQNTGELFF.

CDR3 amino acids: CASSLDRGGEKLFF. The CDR3 bases are TGCGCCAGCAGCTTGGACCGGGGGGGTGAAAAACTGTTTTTT. J is TRBJ1-4 and V is TRBV5-1; D perhaps matches TRBD1 (5 bases). Germline-derived CDR1 and CDR2 are SGHRS and YFSETQ. The CDR3 length is 14 residues. V was trimmed by 0 bases and J by 7 bases, leaving 10 bases between them.

The CDR3 DNA sequence: TGTGCCAGCAGCTTAAGGACAGGGACCCCCCTTGGCTACACCTTC. This sequence encodes CASSLRTGTPLGYTF. The V and J genes are TRBV5-6 and TRBJ1-2, with TRBD1 matching over 8 bases. V trimming: 2 bases; J trimming: 7 bases; junction bases outside the gene matches: 10. The CDR3 sequence is 15 residues long. CDR1 and CDR2 (germline): SGHDT, YYEEEE.

The V and J genes are TRBV28 and TRBJ1-4, with D unresolved. Looked up from germline, CDR1 is MDHEN and CDR2 is SYDVKM. The CDR3 is 16 residues long. Trimming removed 7 bases at V and 4 bases at J, with 19 bases between. The CDR3 DNA reads TGTGCCAGCAACCCCCGCAAGGGAGGGTTTAATGAAAAACTGTTTTTT. This codes for CASNPRKGGFNEKLFF. Drawing the rest from reference TRBV28 and TRBJ1-4, the complete variable domain is DVKVTQSSRYLVKRTGEKVFLECVQDMDHENMFWYRQDPGLGLRLIYFSYDVKMKEKGDIPEGYSVSREKKERFSLILESASTNQTSMYLCASNPRKGGFNEKLFFGSGTQLSVL.

V is TRBV4-2 and J is TRBJ2-1, with TRBD1 matching 9 bases. The V gene end was trimmed by 2 bases and the J gene end by 7 bases; junction bases not matched to a gene: 9. Germline V gives CDR1 LGHNA, CDR2 YNFKEQ. CDR3 length: 16 amino acids. CDR3: CASSQSLQGALNEQFF. The CDR3 DNA reads as TGTGCCAGCAGCCAATCGCTACAGGGGGCATTGAATGAGCAGTTCTTC.

This clone was seen a handful of times. The rearrangement joins TRBV28 to TRBJ2-2, with D tentatively TRBD2 (6 bases). Germline loops: CDR1 MDHEN, CDR2 SYDVKM. The V end lost 5 bases, the J end lost 4 bases, and 17 bases lay between the germline ends. The CDR3 contains 16 residues. Here the CDR3 reads CASSTADYYSTGELFF. CDR3 coding DNA: TGTGCCAGCAGTACCGCGGACTATTACTCCACCGGGGAGCTGTTTTTT.

The chain uses TRBV6-8 and TRBJ2-5; 12 bases align to TRBD2. The CDR3 runs to 15 residues. Losses at the gene ends were 5 bases for V and 5 bases for J; bases not matched to a gene: 6. The germline V gene encodes CDR1 MNHGY and CDR2 SAAAGT. CDR3 nucleotides: TGTGCCAGCAGTCTAGCGGGAGGGCCGATGGAGACCCAGTACTTC. Translated, it gives CASSLAGGPMETQYF.

The chain has TRBV4-1 and TRBJ2-1, with 12 bases matching TRBD2. Germline V lookup: CDR1 MGHRA, CDR2 YSYEKL. The CDR3 spans 16 residues. The J segment lost 7 bases and the V segment lost 4 bases, leaving 8 bases of the junction unmatched. The CDR3: CASSRGLAGAGNEQFF. Written as DNA, the CDR3 is TGCGCCAGCAGCCGGGGACTAGCGGGCGCTGGTAATGAGCAGTTCTTC.

This clone was observed a few times. The chain links TRBV18 to TRBJ1-1; D might be TRBD1 (6 bases). The germline gives CDR1 KGHSH, CDR2 LQKENI. The CDR3 consists of 13 residues. Trimming took 5 bases from V and 3 from J, leaving 10 bases between them. CDR3 in DNA: TGTGCCAGCTCAGAAGGGGGGGACACTGAAGCTTTCTTT. It is translated as CASSEGGDTEAFF.

The chain links TRBV29-1 to TRBJ1-1, with a weak D call TRBD1 (6 bases). CDR3 length: 14 amino acids. Germline V lookup: CDR1 SQVTM, CDR2 ANQGSEA. V lost 5 bases and J 3 bases, leaving 16 bases between the germline ends. In DNA form, the CDR3 reads TGCAGCGTTCATGTGGCAGGGGCATACACTGAAGCTTTCTTT. Translating gives CSVHVAGAYTEAFF.

The CDR3 spells CASSMEADRGGTEAFF. The CDR3 DNA is TGTGCCAGTAGTATGGAAGCGGACAGGGGGGGCACTGAAGCTTTCTTT. The rearrangement joins TRBV19 to TRBJ1-1, with 10 nucleotides matching TRBD1. Germline values: CDR1 LNHDA, CDR2 SQIVND (reference sequence). Trimming took 3 bases from V and 4 from J; bases not matched to a gene: 8. This CDR3 is built from 16 residues. Combining the CDR3 with reference TRBV19 and TRBJ1-1 gives the whole variable domain DGGITQSPKYLFRKEGQNVTLSCEQNLNHDAMYWYRQDPGQGLRLIYYSQIVNDFQKGDIAEGYSVSREKKESFPLTVTSAQKNPTAFYLCASSMEADRGGTEAFFGQGTRLTVV.

The V call is TRBV5-1, the J call TRBJ2-1; possibly TRBD1 for D (5 bases). Trimming cost V 0 bases and J 4 bases, with 11 bases left between them. CDR1 and CDR2 from the germline V gene are SGHRS and YFSETQ. The CDR3 is 15 residues long. The CDR3 bases are TGCGCCAGCAGCTTGGTGCCGGACAAATACAATGAGCAGTTCTTC. This codes for CASSLVPDKYNEQFF.

About this clone: An end of the junction differs from the germline gene, which may be a read error. V usage is TRBV5-1 and J usage is TRBJ2-5, with 14 bases matching TRBD2. The CDR3 loop spans 13 amino acids. CDR1 and CDR2 from the germline V gene are SGHRS and YFSETQ. The CDR3 is CASSFGTSGSPNF. The DNA of the CDR3 is TGCGCCAGCAGCTTCGGGACTAGCGGGAGTCCTAACTTC.

This sequence joins TRBV19 and TRBJ2-2; 7 nucleotides align to TRBD1. V dropped 5 bases and J dropped 5; count of bases not matched to a gene: 8. The CDR3 runs 15 residues. Germline V gene data show CDR1 as LNHDA and CDR2 as SQIVND (reference sequence). This CDR3 is CASSPPDRTTGELFF. CDR3 in DNA: TGTGCCAGTAGTCCTCCGGACAGGACGACCGGGGAGCTGTTTTTT.

A single count supports this clone. The chain combines TRBV5-1 with TRBJ1-4; 9 positions match TRBD1. V dropped 4 bases and J dropped 5; count of bases not matched to a gene: 12. The CDR3 consists of 17 residues. Germline lookup yields CDR1 SGHRS and CDR2 YFSETQ. The CDR3 coding sequence is TGCGCCAGCAGCCCCGGGACAGGGACGATTTCGAATGAAAAACTGTTTTTT. Translating it yields CASSPGTGTISNEKLFF.

V gene TRBV9 combines with J gene TRBJ1-1, with D hard to call. Deletions cut 1 base from V and 3 bases from J, with 16 bases between. CDR1 and CDR2 (germline): SGDLS, YYNGEE. The CDR3 extends over 16 amino acids. CDR3 in DNA: TGTGCCAGCAGCGTATATGGGTCCCTGGAGGACACTGAAGCTTTCTTT. It is translated as CASSVYGSLEDTEAFF. Looking up the rest from reference TRBV9 and TRBJ1-1 gives the full variable domain: DSGVTQTPKHLITATGQRVTLRCSPRSGDLSVYWYQQSLDQGLQFLIQYYNGEERAKGNILERFSAQQFPDLHSELNLSSLELGDSALYFCASSVYGSLEDTEAFFGQGTRLTVV.

On this clone: This sample also contains other DNA sequences that code for the same CDR3. The chain combines TRBV28 with TRBJ2-5; tentative D call: TRBD2 (5 bases). This CDR3 comprises 11 residues. The V and J ends lost 6 bases and 5 bases respectively, with 7 bases between them. Germline V CDR1 and CDR2: MDHEN, SYDVKM. The CDR3 DNA reads as TGTGCCAGCAGGGGCGGGGAGACCCAGTACTTC. Translation: CASRGGETQYF.

The CDR3 DNA reads TGTGCCAGCGCCACCGGACAGGGGGCTTCAGGGGCCAACGTCCTGACTTTC. It is translated as CASATGQGASGANVLTF. The genes are TRBV25-1 and TRBJ2-6; 11 bases are shared with TRBD1. The V and J ends lost 8 bases and 4 bases, in that order; junction bases with no gene match: 10. CDR1 is MGHDK, CDR2 SYGVNS, per germline. There are 17 residues in the CDR3.

The chain combines TRBV7-2 with TRBJ2-2, with D possibly being TRBD1 (6 bases). Trimming removed 6 bases from V and 6 bases from J, with 20 bases in between. In germline, CDR1 is SGHTA, CDR2 FQGNSA. CDR3 length: 16 amino acids. The CDR3 sequence: CASRPPLTGSAGELFF. Here the CDR3 DNA reads TGTGCCAGCAGGCCTCCTCTTACAGGGTCTGCCGGGGAGCTGTTTTTT.

The J gene is TRBJ1-2, the V gene TRBV6-1, with TRBD1 matching over 7 bases. The CDR3 runs 14 residues. The ends lost 3 bases at V and 4 bases at J; junction bases unmatched: 5. CDR1 and CDR2 (germline): MNHNS, SASEGT. The CDR3 DNA reads as TGTGCCAGCAGTGAGGCAGGGGGACCCTATGGCTACACCTTC. The encoded protein is CASSEAGGPYGYTF.

This chain connects TRBV4-1 to TRBJ1-1, with TRBD1 as a possible D gene (6 bases). Germline loops: CDR1 MGHRA, CDR2 YSYEKL. This CDR3 is 15 amino acids long. V shed 1 base and J shed 1 base, with 10 bases lying between them. CDR3 region: CASSQAPDRNTEAFF. Written as DNA, the CDR3 is TGCGCCAGCAGCCAAGCTCCGGACAGGAACACTGAAGCTTTCTTT.

The rearrangement joins TRBV14 to TRBJ2-2; D is unresolved. Looked up from germline, CDR1 is SGHDN and CDR2 is FVKESK. V shed 4 bases and J shed 2 bases, with 14 bases lying between them. The CDR3 is 16 amino acids. This chain's CDR3 is CASSRTTGHNTGELFF. Here the CDR3 DNA reads TGTGCCAGCAGCCGAACCACCGGTCACAACACCGGGGAGCTGTTTTTT.

The rearrangement joins TRBV7-9 to TRBJ1-4; D gene uncertain. The ends were cut back, 5 bases at V and 7 bases at J, with 8 bases in the middle. CDR1 SEHNR and CDR2 FQNEAQ come from the germline V gene (reference sequence). The CDR3 contains 12 residues. This CDR3 reads CASSPIGEKLFF. The DNA for the CDR3 is TGTGCCAGCAGCCCCATCGGTGAAAAACTGTTTTTT.

The chain combines TRBV19 with TRBJ2-7, with D tentatively TRBD2 (5 bases). Trimming left V 4 bases short and J 0 bases short, with 16 bases between. In germline, CDR1 is LNHDA, CDR2 SQIVND (reference sequence). The CDR3 contains 16 residues. The CDR3 sequence is CASSTPPGMSSYEQYF. CDR3 sequence (DNA): TGTGCCAGTAGTACTCCCCCGGGGATGAGCTCCTACGAGCAGTACTTC.

V is TRBV7-3 and J is TRBJ2-2; D possibly corresponds to TRBD1 (6 bases). The germline gives CDR1 SGHTA, CDR2 FQGTGA. This CDR3 region has 17 residues. Between the trimmed V and J ends, which lost 1 base and 5 bases, there was a span of 17 bases. CDR3 residues: CASSLSLGRGRTGELFF. The CDR3 nucleotides are TGTGCCAGCAGCTTAAGCTTGGGCAGGGGAAGGACCGGGGAGCTGTTTTTT.

This sequence joins TRBV28 and TRBJ1-1; 11 bases agree with TRBD1. The ends lost 6 bases at V and 5 bases at J; junction bases unmatched: 8. Germline CDR1 reads MDHEN; CDR2 reads SYDVKM. CDR3 length: 15 residues. CDR3 nucleotide sequence: TGTGCCAGCAGCGAAGGACAGGGGGCTGGGACTGAAGCTTTCTTT. It specifies CASSEGQGAGTEAFF.

This rearrangement joins TRBV28 to TRBJ2-7; TRBD2 matches at 12 bases. V shed 8 bases, J shed 3 bases, and the junction held 8 bases outside the gene matches. CDR3 length: 15 residues. Germline CDR1 reads MDHEN; CDR2 reads SYDVKM. As DNA, the CDR3 is TGTGCCAGCTTGACTAGCGGGAGCTTATTCTACGAGCAGTACTTC. It translates to CASLTSGSLFYEQYF.

The chain uses TRBV14 and TRBJ1-2; TRBD1 matches at 8 bases. The trim removed 4 bases at V and 4 bases at J, leaving 8 bases unmatched. Germline lookup yields CDR1 SGHDN and CDR2 FVKESK. This CDR3 has 15 residues. The CDR3 spells CASSLSGGRPYGYTF. CDR3 sequence (DNA): TGTGCCAGCAGCCTATCAGGGGGCCGGCCCTATGGCTACACCTTC. The full variable domain, with the rest looked up from reference TRBV14 and TRBJ1-2, is EAGVTQFPSHSVIEKGQTVTLRCDPISGHDNLYWYRRVMGKEIKFLLHFVKESKQDESGMPNNRFLAERTGGTYSTLKVQPAELEDSGVYFCASSLSGGRPYGYTFGSGTRLTVV.

The DNA for the CDR3 is TGTGCCAGCTTTTTATCTGGGGCCAACGTCCTGACTTTC. It is translated as CASFLSGANVLTF. The chain has TRBV7-9 and TRBJ2-6; D gene ambiguous. Trimming cost V 8 bases and J 1 base, with 6 bases left between them. This CDR3 contains 13 residues. CDR1 is SEHNR and CDR2 is FQNEAQ in the germline V gene (reference sequence).

The genes are TRBV4-2 and TRBJ2-1, with 14 bases that match TRBD2. Germline CDR1 reads LGHNA; CDR2 reads YNFKEQ. CDR3 length: 16 amino acids. The junction had 10 bases not matched to a gene; V was cut back by 3 bases and J by 12 bases. The CDR3 DNA is TGTGCCAGCAGCCAGGCCGGGACTAGCGGGAGAATGGGGCAGTTCTTC. Encoded protein: CASSQAGTSGRMGQFF.

V is TRBV6-4 and J is TRBJ2-1; TRBD2 might be the D (5 bases). With 6 bases removed from V and 0 bases from J, the gap between germline ends came to 6 bases. This CDR3 region has 13 residues. The germline V gene encodes CDR1 MRHNA and CDR2 SNTAGT. This CDR3 is CASSRGSYNEQFF. The CDR3 DNA sequence: TGTGCCAGCAGCCGGGGCTCCTACAATGAGCAGTTCTTC.